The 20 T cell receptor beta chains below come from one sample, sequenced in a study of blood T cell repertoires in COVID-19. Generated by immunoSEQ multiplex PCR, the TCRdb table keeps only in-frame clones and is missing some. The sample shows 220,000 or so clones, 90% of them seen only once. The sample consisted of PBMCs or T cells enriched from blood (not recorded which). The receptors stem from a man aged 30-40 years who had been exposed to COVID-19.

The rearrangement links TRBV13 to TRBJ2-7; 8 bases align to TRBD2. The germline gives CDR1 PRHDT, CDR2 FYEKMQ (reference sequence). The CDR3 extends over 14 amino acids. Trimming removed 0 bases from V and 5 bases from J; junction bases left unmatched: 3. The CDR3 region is CASSLGRLANEQYF. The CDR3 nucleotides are TGTGCCAGCAGCTTAGGCCGACTAGCGAACGAGCAGTACTTC.

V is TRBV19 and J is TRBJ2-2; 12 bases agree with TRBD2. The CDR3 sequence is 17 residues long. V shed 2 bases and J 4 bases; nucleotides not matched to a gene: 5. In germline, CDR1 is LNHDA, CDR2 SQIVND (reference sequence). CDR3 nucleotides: TGTGCCAGTAGTATAAGGGTGACTAGCGGGGGCACCGGGGAGCTGTTTTTT. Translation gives CASSIRVTSGGTGELFF.

CDR3: CSVRLAGPGEQFF. For the CDR3, the DNA is TGCAGCGTTCGACTAGCGGGGCCGGGTGAGCAGTTCTTC. The rearrangement uses TRBV29-1 and TRBJ2-1; TRBD2 matches 11 bases. The CDR3 length is 13 residues. The germline gives CDR1 SQVTM, CDR2 ANQGSEA. Trimming removed 5 bases from V and 9 bases from J; junction bases left unmatched: 6.

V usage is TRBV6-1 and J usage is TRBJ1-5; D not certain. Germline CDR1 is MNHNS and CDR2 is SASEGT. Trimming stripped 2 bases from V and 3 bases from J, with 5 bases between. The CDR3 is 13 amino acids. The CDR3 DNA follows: TGTGCCAGCAGTGAACTAGTCAATCAGCCCCAGCATTTT. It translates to CASSELVNQPQHF.

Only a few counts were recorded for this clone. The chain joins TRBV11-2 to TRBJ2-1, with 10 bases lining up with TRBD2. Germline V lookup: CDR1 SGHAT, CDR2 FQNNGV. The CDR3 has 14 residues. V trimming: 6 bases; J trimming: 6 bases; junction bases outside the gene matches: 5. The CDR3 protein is CASRRLAGSNEQFF. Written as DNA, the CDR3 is TGTGCCAGCAGGCGACTAGCGGGTTCCAATGAGCAGTTCTTC. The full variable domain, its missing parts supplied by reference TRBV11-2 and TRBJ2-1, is EAGVAQSPRYKIIEKRQSVAFWCNPISGHATLYWYQQILGQGPKLLIQFQNNGVVDDSQLPKDRFSAERLKGVDSTLKIQPAKLEDSAVYLCASRRLAGSNEQFFGPGTRLTVL.

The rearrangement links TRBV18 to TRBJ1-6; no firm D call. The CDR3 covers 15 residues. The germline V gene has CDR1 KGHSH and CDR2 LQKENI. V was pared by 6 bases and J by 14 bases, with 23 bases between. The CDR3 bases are TGTGCCAGCTCCCAGGATGCCTCCCCCGGCGGGGCCCTCCACTTT. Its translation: CASSQDASPGGALHF. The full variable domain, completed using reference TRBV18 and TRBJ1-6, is NAGVMQNPRHLVRRRGQEARLRCSPMKGHSHVYWYRQLPEEGLKFMVYLQKENIIDESGMPKERFSAEFPKEGPSILRIQQVVRGDSAAYFCASSQDASPGGALHFGNGTRLTVT.

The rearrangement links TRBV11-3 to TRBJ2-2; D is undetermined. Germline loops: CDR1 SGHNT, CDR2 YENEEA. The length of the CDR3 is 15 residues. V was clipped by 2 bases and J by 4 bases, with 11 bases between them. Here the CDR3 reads CASSLNPTVTGELFF. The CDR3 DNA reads TGTGCCAGCAGCTTAAACCCCACTGTCACCGGGGAGCTGTTTTTT. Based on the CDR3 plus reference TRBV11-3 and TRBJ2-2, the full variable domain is EAGVVQSPRYKIIEKKQPVAFWCNPISGHNTLYWYLQNLGQGPELLIRYENEEAVDDSQLPKDRFSAERLKGVDSTLKIQPAELGDSAVYLCASSLNPTVTGELFFGEGSRLTVL.

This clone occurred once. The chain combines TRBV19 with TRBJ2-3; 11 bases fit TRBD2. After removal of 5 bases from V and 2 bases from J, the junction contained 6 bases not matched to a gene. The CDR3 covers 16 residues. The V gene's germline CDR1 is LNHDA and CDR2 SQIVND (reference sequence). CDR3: CASSLRLAGFTDTQYF. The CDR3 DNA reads TGTGCCAGTAGTCTAAGACTAGCGGGGTTCACAGATACGCAGTATTTT.

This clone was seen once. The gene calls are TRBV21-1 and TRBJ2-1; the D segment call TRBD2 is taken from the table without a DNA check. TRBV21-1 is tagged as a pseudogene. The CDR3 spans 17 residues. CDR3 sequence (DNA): TGTGCCAGCAGCAAAGAGTGTAGGGCTAGCGGGGATGTTGAGCAGTTCTTC. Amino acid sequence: CASSKECRASGDVEQFF.

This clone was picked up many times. The CDR3 DNA reads TGCGCCAGCAGAGTGGGGAGGGGCTATATGAACACTGAAGCTTTCTTT. This sequence encodes CASRVGRGYMNTEAFF. The chain combines TRBV5-1 with TRBJ1-1, with D maybe TRBD1 (5 bases). CDR1 is SGHRS and CDR2 is YFSETQ in the germline V gene. The CDR3 spans 16 residues. Trimming shortened V by 5 bases and J by 0 bases, and 17 bases separated the two germline ends.

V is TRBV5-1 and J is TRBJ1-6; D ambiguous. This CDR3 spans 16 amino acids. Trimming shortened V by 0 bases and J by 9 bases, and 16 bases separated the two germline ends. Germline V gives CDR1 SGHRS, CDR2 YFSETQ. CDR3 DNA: TGCGCCAGCAGCTTGGCCGTATTGAGGGCAGGTTCACCCCTCCACTTT. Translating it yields CASSLAVLRAGSPLHF.

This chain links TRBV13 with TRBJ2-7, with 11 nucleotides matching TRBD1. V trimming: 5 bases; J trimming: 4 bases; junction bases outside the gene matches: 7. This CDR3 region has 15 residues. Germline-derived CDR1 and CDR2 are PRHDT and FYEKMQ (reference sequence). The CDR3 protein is CASSRQGTGGYEQYF. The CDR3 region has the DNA TGTGCCAGCAGCCGTCAGGGGACAGGGGGTTACGAGCAGTACTTC. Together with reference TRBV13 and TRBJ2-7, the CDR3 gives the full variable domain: AAGVIQSPRHLIKEKRETATLKCYPIPRHDTVYWYQQGPGQDPQFLISFYEKMQSDKGSIPDRFSAQQFSDYHSELNMSSLELGDSALYFCASSRQGTGGYEQYFGPGTRLTVT.

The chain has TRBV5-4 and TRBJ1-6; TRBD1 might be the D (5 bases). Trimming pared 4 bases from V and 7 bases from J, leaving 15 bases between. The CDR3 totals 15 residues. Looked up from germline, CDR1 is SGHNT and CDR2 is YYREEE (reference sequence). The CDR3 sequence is CASSLDSSRNSPLHF. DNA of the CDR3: TGTGCCAGCAGCCTAGACAGCTCGAGGAATTCACCCCTCCACTTT. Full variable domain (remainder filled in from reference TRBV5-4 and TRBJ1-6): ETGVTQSPTHLIKTRGQQVTLRCSSQSGHNTVSWYQQALGQGPQFIFQYYREEENGRGNFPPRFSGLQFPNYSSELNVNALELDDSALYLCASSLDSSRNSPLHFGNGTRLTVT.

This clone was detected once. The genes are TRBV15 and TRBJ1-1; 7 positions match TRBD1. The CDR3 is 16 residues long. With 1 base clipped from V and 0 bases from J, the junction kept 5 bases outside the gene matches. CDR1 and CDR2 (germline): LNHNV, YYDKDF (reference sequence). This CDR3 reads CATSRGRDSLNTEAFF. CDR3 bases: TGTGCCACCAGCAGAGGACGGGACAGCCTGAACACTGAAGCTTTCTTT.

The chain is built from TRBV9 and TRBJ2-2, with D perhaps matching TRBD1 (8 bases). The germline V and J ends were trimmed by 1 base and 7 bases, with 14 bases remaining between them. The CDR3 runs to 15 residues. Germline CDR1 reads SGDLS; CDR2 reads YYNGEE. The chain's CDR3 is CASSVRTGRDGELFF. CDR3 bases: TGTGCCAGCAGCGTACGGACAGGGAGGGACGGGGAGCTGTTTTTT.

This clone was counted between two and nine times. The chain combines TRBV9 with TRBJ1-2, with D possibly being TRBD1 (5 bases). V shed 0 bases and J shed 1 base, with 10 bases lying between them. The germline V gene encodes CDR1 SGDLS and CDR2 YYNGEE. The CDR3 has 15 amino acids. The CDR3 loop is CASSVEGAFNYGYTF. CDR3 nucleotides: TGTGCCAGCAGCGTAGAAGGGGCCTTTAACTATGGCTACACCTTC.

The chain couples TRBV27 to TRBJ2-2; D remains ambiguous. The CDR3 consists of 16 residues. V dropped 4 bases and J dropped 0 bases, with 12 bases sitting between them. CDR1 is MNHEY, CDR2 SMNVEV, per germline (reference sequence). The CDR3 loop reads CASSSGYFSNTGELFF. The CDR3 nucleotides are TGTGCCAGCAGTTCAGGCTACTTCTCGAACACCGGGGAGCTGTTTTTT.

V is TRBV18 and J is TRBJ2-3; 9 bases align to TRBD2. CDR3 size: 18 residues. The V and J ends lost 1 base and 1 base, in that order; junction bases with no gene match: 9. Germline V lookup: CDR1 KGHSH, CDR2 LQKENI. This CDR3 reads CASSPRGIAGVGTDTQYF. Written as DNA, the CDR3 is TGTGCCAGCTCACCACGGGGCATAGCGGGGGTTGGCACAGATACGCAGTATTTT.

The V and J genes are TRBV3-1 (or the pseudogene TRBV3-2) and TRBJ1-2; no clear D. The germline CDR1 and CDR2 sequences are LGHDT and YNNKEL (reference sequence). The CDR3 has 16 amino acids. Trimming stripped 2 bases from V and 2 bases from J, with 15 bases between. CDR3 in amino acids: CASSQFVGAVNYGYTF. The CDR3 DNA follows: TGTGCCAGCAGCCAATTCGTCGGTGCTGTAAACTATGGCTACACCTTC.

The chain's CDR3 is CATSRDRSTYEQYF. The CDR3 nucleotides are TGTGCCACCAGCAGGGACAGGTCGACCTACGAGCAGTACTTC. The chain joins TRBV15 to TRBJ2-7; 7 nucleotides match TRBD1. Trimming cost V 3 bases and J 2 bases; bases outside gene matches: 4. The CDR3 consists of 14 residues. The germline V gene has CDR1 LNHNV and CDR2 YYDKDF (reference sequence). Filled out from reference TRBV15 and TRBJ2-7, the complete variable domain reads DAMVIQNPRYQVTQFGKPVTLSCSQTLNHNVMYWYQQKSSQAPKLLFHYYDKDFNNEADTPDNFQSRRPNTSFCFLDIRSPGLGDTAMYLCATSRDRSTYEQYFGPGTRLTVT.